The entry that follows covers one T cell receptor beta chain sequence. This sample is drawn from a study of blood T cell repertoires in COVID-19. At the level of the study: COVID-19 samples collected from the United States, Italy and Spain covered acute and convalescent phases.

Repertoires were generated with immunoSEQ multiplex PCR, while TCRdb's copy carries only in-frame clones and drops some. This table holds tens of thousands of clones, 87% found once. This CDR3 has 14 amino acids. Trimming removed 0 bases from V and 2 bases from J, with 7 bases in between. The V gene's germline CDR1 is ENHRY and CDR2 SYGVKD. Sample: peripheral blood. The chain has TRBV10-3 and TRBJ1-1; possible D gene TRBD1, 6 bases. This TCR came from a man over 45 with active COVID-19. The chain's CDR3 is CAISESGANTEAFF. The CDR3 DNA reads as TGTGCCATCAGTGAGTCGGGGGCCAACACTGAAGCTTTCTTT.